This T cell receptor (beta chain) was sequenced for a study of cytomegalovirus exposure and HLA in healthy donors. At the level of the study: The roughly 120 validation repertoires used the same platform as the roughly 670 first-cohort repertoires, a later analysis reported.

Method: immunoSEQ multiplex PCR; TCRdb's copy keeps in-frame clones and lacks some. There are around 150,000 clones in the sample; about 89% occur only once, and about 0.7% lies in the top ten. Findings of the study overall: Among the CMV-associated chains, a few were confirmed in vitro as specific for CMV antigens. Altogether, 160 or so TCR beta chains were recorded as cytomegalovirus-associated. Reports described diagnosis of cytomegalovirus status by the classifier as highly specific and sensitive.

The CDR3 is 14 amino acids. The V end lost 6 bases, the J end lost 0 bases, and 9 bases lay between the germline ends. Germline CDR1 and CDR2: MGHRA and YSYEKL. About this clone itself: Its antigen is undetermined.

This sequence joins TRBV4-1 and TRBJ2-1; D gene uncertain. The clonotype was recovered from a young man in good health and CMV-seronegative. The sequenced sample was PBMCs. CDR3 region: CASRVQSSYNEQFF. CDR3 in DNA: TGCGCCAGCAGGGTACAGAGCTCCTACAATGAGCAGTTCTTC.